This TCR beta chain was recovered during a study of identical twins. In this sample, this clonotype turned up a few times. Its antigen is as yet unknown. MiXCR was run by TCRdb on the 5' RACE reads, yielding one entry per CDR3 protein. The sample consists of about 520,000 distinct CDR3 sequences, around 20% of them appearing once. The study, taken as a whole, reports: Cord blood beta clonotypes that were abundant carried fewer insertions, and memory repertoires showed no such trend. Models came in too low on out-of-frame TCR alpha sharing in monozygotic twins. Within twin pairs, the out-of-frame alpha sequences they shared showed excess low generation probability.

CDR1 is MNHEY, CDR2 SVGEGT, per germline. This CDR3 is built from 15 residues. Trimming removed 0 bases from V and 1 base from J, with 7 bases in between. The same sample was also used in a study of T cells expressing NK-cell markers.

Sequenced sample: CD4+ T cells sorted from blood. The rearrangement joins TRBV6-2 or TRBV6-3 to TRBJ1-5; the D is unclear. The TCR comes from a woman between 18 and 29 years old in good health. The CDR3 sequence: CASSYSQGSNQPQHF. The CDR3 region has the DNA TGTGCCAGCAGTTACTCTCAAGGAAGCAATCAGCCCCAGCATTTT.